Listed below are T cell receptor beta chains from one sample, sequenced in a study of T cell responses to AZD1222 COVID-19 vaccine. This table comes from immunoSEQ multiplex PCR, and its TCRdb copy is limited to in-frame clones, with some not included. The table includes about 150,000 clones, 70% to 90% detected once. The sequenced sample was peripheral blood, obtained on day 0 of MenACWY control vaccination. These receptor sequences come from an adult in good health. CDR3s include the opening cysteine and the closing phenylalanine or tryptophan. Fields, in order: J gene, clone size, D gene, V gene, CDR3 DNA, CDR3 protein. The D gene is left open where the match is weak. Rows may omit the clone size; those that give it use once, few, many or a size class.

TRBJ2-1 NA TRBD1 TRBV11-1 TGTGCCAGCAGCTCCCGGGACAGGGGTTTGAATGAGCAGTTCTTC CASSSRDRGLNEQFF
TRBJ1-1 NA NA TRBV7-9 TGTGCCAGCAGCTTAGATAAATTGGGGGGATACGAAGCTTTCTTT CASSLDKLGGYEAFF
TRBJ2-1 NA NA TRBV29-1 TGCAGCGTCCTGTTAGGCGACGGTGAGCAGTTCTTC CSVLLGDGEQFF
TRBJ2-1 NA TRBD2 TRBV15 TGTGCCACCAGCAGAGATGGCGCGGGAGTCCATGAGCAGTTCTTC CATSRDGAGVHEQFF
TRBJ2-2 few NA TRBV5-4 TGTGCCAGCAGCTTGGAGTCCGGCTGGAACACCGGGGAGCTGTTTTTT CASSLESGWNTGELFF
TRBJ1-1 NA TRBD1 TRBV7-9 TGTGCCAGCAGCTTCCCCCAAGGGGGCAGGAACACTGAAGCTTTCTTT CASSFPQGGRNTEAFF
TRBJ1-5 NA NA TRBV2 TGTGCCAGCACCCGGGGGCTGAGGGGCGTCGGTCAGCCCCAGCATTTT CASTRGLRGVGQPQHF
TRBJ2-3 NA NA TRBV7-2 TGTGCCAGCAGCTTAAGGTCAGATACGCAGTATTTT CASSLRSDTQYF
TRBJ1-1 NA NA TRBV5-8 TGTGCCAGCAGCTCATTTAGGAACACTGAAGCTTTCTTT CASSSFRNTEAFF
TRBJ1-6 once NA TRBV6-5 TGTGCCACTCGATATAAAGGCAGTCTAAATTCACCCCTCCACTTT CATRYKGSLNSPLHF
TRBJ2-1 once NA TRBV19 TGTGCCAGTAAGGGCCTCGCCTGGGACTCCTACAATGAGCAGTTCTTC CASKGLAWDSYNEQFF
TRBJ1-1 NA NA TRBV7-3 TGTGCCAGCAGCCCAACAGGAGACAGGCGTGAAGCTTTCTTT CASSPTGDRREAFF
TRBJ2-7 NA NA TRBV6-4 TGTGCCAGCAGTGACCCACTCGGGACTTTGTACGAGCAGTACTTC CASSDPLGTLYEQYF
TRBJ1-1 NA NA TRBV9 TGTGCCAGCAGCCCCACCGACATTAGGCCGAACACTGAAGCTTTCTTT CASSPTDIRPNTEAFF
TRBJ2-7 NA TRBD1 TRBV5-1 TGCGCCAGCAGCTTGAGGGGAGGACAGGGGCAGTACTTC CASSLRGGQGQYF
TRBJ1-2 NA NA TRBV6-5 TGTGCCAGCAGTTACTCGGACGACAGTTACTATGGCTACACCTTC CASSYSDDSYYGYTF
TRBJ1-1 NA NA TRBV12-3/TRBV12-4 TGTGCCAGCAGTATACAGACCGGTGAAGCTTTCTTT CASSIQTGEAFF